This TCR beta chain was found in a study of PD-1 blockade in classical Hodgkin lymphoma. Per the germline V gene, CDR1 is SGHVS and CDR2 is FQNEAQ. The J segment lost 2 bases and the V segment lost 5 bases, leaving 4 bases of the junction unmatched. This CDR3 has 15 residues. Study observations and caveats: CD4+ TCR diversity, unlike CD8+, rose significantly by C4D1. Similar baseline diversity was found in complete responders and newly diagnosed patients. Patients starting nivolumab under 1 year after ASCT were excluded. The authors have not defined what causes the repertoire differences, possibly disease activity or prior therapy.

In the case of this clone: The antigen remains unidentified.

Method: immunoSEQ multiplex PCR; TCRdb's copy keeps in-frame clones and lacks some. The sample yields 17,000 or so clones, roughly 80% seen once. As for time point: cycle 4 day 1 (C4D1), after around six weeks of nivolumab. Patients all relapsed after autologous stem cell transplantation, and there was variation in brentuximab vedotin exposure. The TCR originated in a human donor with classical Hodgkin lymphoma. The specimen comprised peripheral blood mononuclear cells (PBMCs), sampled before the fourth cycle of nivolumab. This chain connects TRBV7-8 to TRBJ2-7; TRBD1 agrees at 12 bases. The CDR3 here is CASSRGTGGTYEQYF. The CDR3 DNA follows: TGTGCCAGCAGCCGTGGGACAGGGGGCACCTACGAGCAGTACTTC.